The clone carrying this T cell receptor beta chain was counted between two and nine times. Its target is unknown. The data stem from a study of T-cell reconstitution after alpha-beta-depleted transplantation in children. Study-level results: Where alpha-beta T cells came from about two months after transplant was reportedly several hundred expanded graft clones. Some patients' high day-60 TCRbeta diversity was attributed to recipient cells surviving conditioning. Fresh T-cell production supplied most of the T-cell counts and diversity seen one year after transplant.

A library of TCRbeta sequences, prepared with unique molecular identifiers, was generated. TCRdb passed the PCR reads through MiXCR, listing each CDR3 protein once. Of fewer than 20,000 distinct CDR3 sequences listed, about 7.6% are singletons. The receptor was derived from a boy younger than two who had a stem cell transplant for Wiskott-Aldrich syndrome, so the T cells may come from the graft donor. The sample consisted of PBMCs, mostly from graft donor cells, taken 60 days after TCRalphabeta/CD19-depleted stem cell transplant.

CDR3 region: CASSLGFSANQPQHF. Written as DNA, the CDR3 is TGTGCCAGCAGCTTGGGGTTTAGTGCTAATCAGCCCCAGCATTTT. V usage is TRBV5-6 and J usage is TRBJ1-5; D is unclear. CDR3 size: 15 residues. Trimming stripped 0 bases from V and 4 bases from J, with 11 bases between. CDR1 and CDR2 from the germline V gene are SGHDT and YYEEEE. Looking up the rest from reference TRBV5-6 and TRBJ1-5 gives the full variable domain: DAGVTQSPTHLIKTRGQQVTLRCSPKSGHDTVSWYQQALGQGPQFIFQYYEEEERQRGNFPDRFSGHQFPNYSSELNVNALLLGDSALYLCASSLGFSANQPQHFGDGTRLSIL.